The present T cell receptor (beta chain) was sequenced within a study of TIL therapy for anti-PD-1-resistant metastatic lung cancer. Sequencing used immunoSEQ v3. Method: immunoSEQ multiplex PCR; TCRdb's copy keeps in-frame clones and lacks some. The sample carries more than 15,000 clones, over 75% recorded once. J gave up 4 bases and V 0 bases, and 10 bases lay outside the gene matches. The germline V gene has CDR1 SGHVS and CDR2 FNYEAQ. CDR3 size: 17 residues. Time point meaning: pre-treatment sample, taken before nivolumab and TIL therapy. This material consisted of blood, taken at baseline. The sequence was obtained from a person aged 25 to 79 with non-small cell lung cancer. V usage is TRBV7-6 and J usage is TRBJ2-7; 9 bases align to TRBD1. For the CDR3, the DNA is TGTGCCAGCAGCTTAGCTGACTCGGGACAGGGTTTATACGAGCAGTACTTC. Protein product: CASSLADSGQGLYEQYF. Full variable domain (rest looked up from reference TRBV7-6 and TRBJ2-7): GAGVSQSPRYKVTKRGQDVALRCDPISGHVSLYWYRQALGQGPEFLTYFNYEAQQDKSGLPNDRFSAERPEGSISTLTIQRTEQRDSAMYRCASSLADSGQGLYEQYFGPGTRLTVT.